The 18 T cell receptor beta chains below all came from one sample that was sequenced in a study of radiation and T cells in renal cell carcinoma. Time point defined: baseline pretreatment blood. Treatment defined: 15 Gy SBRT to primary tumor, nephrectomy 4 weeks later. Only in-frame clones appear in the TCRdb table, and some are missing; sequencing was by immunoSEQ multiplex PCR. The table records 40,000 to 50,000 clones, around 83% of them present only once. The material sequenced was blood, taken from a patient whose treatment included radiotherapy and nephrectomy. Source of these receptors: a woman aged 70-85 years with renal cell carcinoma.

The V gene is TRBV7-9, the J gene TRBJ1-1, with D perhaps matching TRBD1 (6 bases). The V and J ends lost 5 bases and 14 bases respectively, with 21 bases between them. Per germline, CDR1 SEHNR and CDR2 FQNEAQ (reference sequence). This CDR3 region has 13 residues. CDR3 nucleotide sequence: TGTGCCAGCAGCGGCAGGGGCCCTAGTCCGGCGTTCTTT. Amino acids: CASSGRGPSPAFF. Full variable domain (remainder filled in from reference TRBV7-9 and TRBJ1-1): DTGVSQNPRHKITKRGQNVTFRCDPISEHNRLYWYRQTLGQGPEFLTYFQNEAQLEKSRLLSDRFSAERPKGSFSTLEIQRTEQGDSAMYLCASSGRGPSPAFFGQGTRLTVV.

The chain carries TRBV5-5 and TRBJ1-4; D not resolved. Germline loops: CDR1 SGHKS, CDR2 YYEKEE (reference sequence). This CDR3 comprises 14 residues. V was clipped by 0 bases and J by 0 bases, with 3 bases between them. CDR3 nucleotide sequence: TGTGCCAGCAGCTTGGTTGCAACTAATGAAAAACTGTTTTTT. It yields the protein CASSLVATNEKLFF.

This clone occurred a few times. J is TRBJ1-1 and V is TRBV6-5; D gene ambiguous. CDR1 is MNHEY, CDR2 SVGAGI, per germline. This CDR3 region has 14 residues. The ends were cut back, 5 bases at V and 1 base at J, with 11 bases in the middle. The CDR3 bases are TGTGCCAGCAGTGCACGGACGGGGAACACTGAAGCTTTCTTT. The encoded protein is CASSARTGNTEAFF.

V is TRBV4-3 and J is TRBJ1-2; weak D call: TRBD1 (6 bases). Germline V gives CDR1 LGHNA, CDR2 YSLEER. Trimming cost V 0 bases and J 8 bases, with 10 bases left between them. This CDR3 comprises 13 residues. DNA of the CDR3: TGCGCCAGCAGCCAAGACAGGGGATTCGGCTACACCTTC. It yields the protein CASSQDRGFGYTF.

The rearrangement joins TRBV6-1 to TRBJ1-2, with D tentatively TRBD1 (6 bases). Between the trimmed V and J ends, which lost 1 base and 2 bases, there was a span of 11 bases. Germline values: CDR1 MNHNS, CDR2 SASEGT. The CDR3 runs to 15 residues. CDR3: CASSEEGVGNYGYTF. The CDR3 DNA follows: TGTGCCAGCAGTGAAGAGGGGGTCGGAAACTATGGCTACACCTTC.

The V and J genes are TRBV5-6 and TRBJ2-7; TRBD2 agrees at 7 bases. There are 12 residues in the CDR3. V was pared by 4 bases and J by 6 bases, with 4 bases of the junction left unmatched. Germline CDR1 reads SGHDT; CDR2 reads YYEEEE. The CDR3 nucleotides are TGTGCCAGCAGCGGGAGGGACGTCGAGCAGTACTTC. Translating it yields CASSGRDVEQYF.

A single count supports this clone. V and J are TRBV18 and TRBJ1-5; TRBD1 matches at 11 bases. With 1 base clipped from V and 4 bases from J, the junction kept 6 bases outside the gene matches. The CDR3 runs 17 residues. Germline V CDR1 and CDR2: KGHSH, LQKENI. The CDR3 reads CASSPQSGQGANQPQHF. The CDR3 DNA sequence: TGTGCCAGCTCACCACAGTCCGGACAGGGGGCGAATCAGCCCCAGCATTTT. The whole variable domain, filled in from reference TRBV18 and TRBJ1-5, reads NAGVMQNPRHLVRRRGQEARLRCSPMKGHSHVYWYRQLPEEGLKFMVYLQKENIIDESGMPKERFSAEFPKEGPSILRIQQVVRGDSAAYFCASSPQSGQGANQPQHFGDGTRLSIL.

This clone appeared once. The chain has TRBV30 and TRBJ1-6; 9 bases are shared with TRBD1. Unmatched junction bases numbered 0, after V lost 5 bases and J lost 7 bases. Germline loops: CDR1 GTSNPN, CDR2 SVGIG (reference sequence). The CDR3 runs to 12 residues. The CDR3 sequence is CAWGQGNSPLHF. Here the CDR3 DNA reads TGTGCCTGGGGACAGGGGAATTCACCCCTCCACTTT.

J is TRBJ1-5 and V is TRBV27; no clear D gene. This CDR3 comprises 14 residues. CDR1 MNHEY and CDR2 SMNVEV come from the germline V gene (reference sequence). With 0 bases removed from V and 6 bases from J, the gap between germline ends came to 9 bases. The CDR3 sequence is CASSLSSGFQPQHF. CDR3 bases: TGTGCCAGCAGTTTATCATCGGGTTTTCAGCCCCAGCATTTT.

This rearrangement joins TRBV30 to TRBJ2-5, with D unresolved. The ends were cut back, 2 bases at V and 0 bases at J, with 13 bases in the middle. CDR1 is GTSNPN, CDR2 SVGIG, per germline (reference sequence). The CDR3 totals 15 residues. The CDR3 DNA is TGTGCCTGGAGTCTCCCTTGGCGCCACCAAGAGACCCAGTACTTC. Residues: CAWSLPWRHQETQYF. Full variable domain (remainder filled in from reference TRBV30 and TRBJ2-5): SQTIHQWPATLVQPVGSPLSLECTVEGTSNPNLYWYRQAAGRGLQLLFYSVGIGQISSEVPQNLSASRPQDRQFILSSKKLLLSDSGFYLCAWSLPWRHQETQYFGPGTRLLVL.

Only one count was recorded for this clone. This chain joins TRBV6-4 and TRBJ1-2, with D tentatively TRBD1 (6 bases). Per germline, CDR1 MRHNA and CDR2 SNTAGT. This CDR3 has 13 amino acids. Trimming removed 6 bases from V and 3 bases from J, with 11 bases in between. The CDR3 DNA reads as TGTGCCAGCAGGCGGGGGGCCGACTATGGCTACACCTTC. This sequence encodes CASRRGADYGYTF.

This chain joins TRBV5-6 and TRBJ2-2; D ambiguous. Per germline, CDR1 SGHDT and CDR2 YYEEEE. V was cut by 4 bases and J by 9 bases, with 10 bases left in between. The CDR3 extends over 12 amino acids. The CDR3 region is CASSSRLRELFF. DNA for the CDR3: TGTGCCAGCAGCAGTAGGCTCCGGGAGCTGTTTTTT.

The V gene is TRBV2, the J gene TRBJ2-2; 11 bases fit TRBD2. The length of the CDR3 is 15 residues. With 6 bases clipped from V and 5 bases from J, the junction kept 5 bases outside the gene matches. Per germline, CDR1 SNHLY and CDR2 FYNNEI. DNA for the CDR3: TGTGCCAGCAGGAAACTAGCGGGAGAGACCGGGGAGCTGTTTTTT. Translated, it gives CASRKLAGETGELFF. Drawing the rest from reference TRBV2 and TRBJ2-2, the complete variable domain is EPEVTQTPSHQVTQMGQEVILRCVPISNHLYFYWYRQILGQKVEFLVSFYNNEISEKSEIFDDQFSVERPDGSNFTLKIRSTKLEDSAMYFCASRKLAGETGELFFGEGSRLTVL.

The CDR3 region has the DNA TGCAGCGTTAGCGGGAAGAGCTCCTACGAGCAGTACTTC. Translating gives CSVSGKSSYEQYF. The rearrangement joins TRBV29-1 to TRBJ2-7, with TRBD2 identical over 7 bases. In germline, CDR1 is SQVTM, CDR2 ANQGSEA. The ends lost 5 bases at V and 0 bases at J; junction bases unmatched: 4. This CDR3 has 13 residues.

The rearrangement joins TRBV29-1 to TRBJ2-5; no firm D call. Germline-derived CDR1 and CDR2 are SQVTM and ANQGSEA. CDR3 length equals 13 residues. V lost 6 bases and J lost 5, with 16 bases in between. CDR3 in amino acids: CSVVFSLGETQYF. For the CDR3, the DNA is TGCAGCGTCGTCTTTAGCCTTGGGGAGACCCAGTACTTC.

V and J are TRBV5-1 and TRBJ2-3; D possibly corresponds to TRBD1 (6 bases). This CDR3 spans 15 amino acids. V lost 0 bases and J 4 bases, leaving 12 bases between the germline ends. Per germline, CDR1 SGHRS and CDR2 YFSETQ. CDR3 DNA sequence: TGCGCCAGCAGCTTGGGTCAGGGGTGGTCAGATACGCAGTATTTT. It is translated as CASSLGQGWSDTQYF. Combining the CDR3 with reference TRBV5-1 and TRBJ2-3 gives the whole variable domain KAGVTQTPRYLIKTRGQQVTLSCSPISGHRSVSWYQQTPGQGLQFLFEYFSETQRNKGNFPGRFSGRQFSNSRSEMNVSTLELGDSALYLCASSLGQGWSDTQYFGPGTRLTVL.

The chain has TRBV5-1 and TRBJ2-1; tentative D call: TRBD2 (7 bases). CDR1 is SGHRS, CDR2 YFSETQ, per germline. Trimming stripped 1 base from V and 6 bases from J, with 14 bases between. The CDR3 length is 15 residues. CDR3 in amino acids: CASSLRGGPGNEQFF. CDR3 in DNA: TGCGCCAGCAGCTTGCGCGGGGGCCCCGGCAATGAGCAGTTCTTC.

This rearrangement joins TRBV5-1 to TRBJ2-7; D uncertain. Trimming stripped 3 bases from V and 7 bases from J, with 11 bases between. Per the germline V gene, CDR1 is SGHRS and CDR2 is YFSETQ. The CDR3 covers 12 residues. The DNA for the CDR3 is TGCGCCAGCAGCTCCTTTACTCAAGAGCAGTACTTC. It codes for CASSSFTQEQYF.